The 5 T cell receptor beta chains reported below all come from one sample, sequenced in a study of CD8 T cells in ankylosing spondylitis. Study outcomes and limitations: A TCR beta motif of fewer than 10 highly homologous variants seemed to mark ankylosing spondylitis blood.

TCRdb passed the 5' RACE reads through MiXCR, listing each CDR3 protein once. The sample lists about 390,000 distinct CDR3 sequences; about a fifth were seen once. For these TCRs, the target antigens are not known. The sequenced material came from blood, either unsorted or a sorted T cell fraction (not recorded which). The origin of the receptors is a male donor with ankylosing spondylitis.

This clonotype was seen a few times. This chain connects TRBV5-1 to TRBJ2-7; D may be TRBD1 or TRBD2 (5 bases each). Per the germline V gene, CDR1 is SGHRS and CDR2 is YFSETQ. CDR3 size: 15 residues. V lost 5 bases and J 0 bases, leaving 15 bases between the germline ends. CDR3 DNA sequence: TGCGCCAGCAGGATGGCGTGGGACCCCTCCTACGAGCAGTACTTC. Translated, it gives CASRMAWDPSYEQYF.

This clonotype has just a few counts. The rearrangement links TRBV29-1 to TRBJ2-7; TRBD1 aligns across 8 bases. The CDR3 contains 14 residues. From germline, CDR1 is SQVTM and CDR2 ANQGSEA. V gave up 5 bases and J gave up 5 bases; unmatched junction bases: 11. This chain's CDR3 is CSVRVVDRAHEQYF. In nucleotides, the CDR3 is TGCAGCGTTAGAGTCGTGGACAGGGCCCACGAGCAGTACTTC.

The sample holds a few counts of this clonotype. The rearrangement joins TRBV4-1 to TRBJ2-7; the D is unclear. V was cut by 2 bases and J by 6 bases, with 17 bases left in between. Germline V gene lookup returns CDR1 MGHRA and CDR2 YSYEKL. The CDR3 has 15 amino acids. CDR3: CASSQIGSTQGEQYF. DNA for the CDR3: TGCGCCAGCAGCCAAATCGGAAGCACTCAAGGCGAGCAGTACTTC.

Only a few counts were recorded for this clonotype. The rearrangement links TRBV18 to TRBJ2-5; TRBD1 is a possible D gene (6 bases). CDR1 is KGHSH and CDR2 is LQKENI in the germline V gene. The CDR3 length is 14 residues. V lost 6 bases, J lost 4 bases, and 15 bases lay in between. CDR3 region: CASSRRTAGETQYF. Here the CDR3 DNA reads TGTGCCAGCTCGCGCAGGACAGCAGGAGAGACCCAGTACTTC. Complete variable domain (other parts from reference TRBV18 and TRBJ2-5): NAGVMQNPRHLVRRRGQEARLRCSPMKGHSHVYWYRQLPEEGLKFMVYLQKENIIDESGMPKERFSAEFPKEGPSILRIQQVVRGDSAAYFCASSRRTAGETQYFGPGTRLLVL.

The V and J genes are TRBV28 and TRBJ1-4; 7 bases align to TRBD1. Germline V gene sequence: CDR1 MDHEN, CDR2 SYDVKM. The CDR3 is 16 residues long. With V trimmed by 4 bases and J by 5 bases, 10 bases remained unmatched. The CDR3 protein is CASSSPRQGGNEKLFF. CDR3 bases: TGTGCCAGCAGTTCGCCTCGACAGGGCGGGAATGAAAAACTGTTTTTT. The complete variable domain, with remaining parts taken from reference TRBV28 and TRBJ1-4, reads DVKVTQSSRYLVKRTGEKVFLECVQDMDHENMFWYRQDPGLGLRLIYFSYDVKMKEKGDIPEGYSVSREKKERFSLILESASTNQTSMYLCASSSPRQGGNEKLFFGSGTQLSVL.